The 12 T cell receptor beta chains below all came from one sample that was sequenced in a study of T cell changes during pregnancy in multiple sclerosis. Produced via immunoSEQ multiplex PCR; TCRdb's table is partial and in-frame only. The sample yields about 52,000 clones, almost 95% seen once. The specimen comprised CD4+ T cells from peripheral blood mononuclear cells, sampled in the third trimester of pregnancy. The receptors stem from a female donor with multiple sclerosis, enrolled in a pregnancy study.

The chain is built from TRBV30 and TRBJ1-1; D uncertain. The germline gives CDR1 GTSNPN, CDR2 SVGIG (reference sequence). The CDR3 sequence is 13 residues long. The germline V and J ends were trimmed by 3 bases and 1 base, with 9 bases remaining between them. In nucleotides, the CDR3 is TGTGCCTGGAGGGTTAGTGGGAACACTGAAGCTTTCTTT. It specifies CAWRVSGNTEAFF.

The chain carries TRBV27 and TRBJ2-2, with D maybe TRBD1 (5 bases). The V end was cut by 10 bases, the J end by 4 bases, with 16 bases between. CDR1 and CDR2 from the germline V gene are MNHEY and SMNVEV (reference sequence). This CDR3 has 14 amino acids. The chain's CDR3 is CATRKGISTGELFF. CDR3 sequence (DNA): TGTGCCACGAGGAAGGGGATATCCACCGGGGAGCTGTTTTTT.

J is TRBJ1-2 and V is TRBV5-1; 8 bases align to TRBD1. J gave up 8 bases and V 0 bases, and 6 bases lay outside the gene matches. CDR1 is SGHRS, CDR2 YFSETQ, per germline. The CDR3 totals 14 residues. CDR3 amino acids: CASSLGQGAKGYTF. The CDR3 coding sequence is TGCGCCAGCAGCTTGGGTCAGGGGGCTAAAGGCTACACCTTC.

V usage is TRBV4-2 and J usage is TRBJ2-2; 10 bases are a match to TRBD2. Germline-derived CDR1 and CDR2 are LGHNA and YNFKEQ. Trimming cost V 3 bases and J 2 bases; bases outside gene matches: 15. The CDR3 loop spans 20 amino acids. CDR3 DNA sequence: TGTGCCAGCAGCCAGTCAGTTCGCGTAGCGGGGGGAATTAACACCGGGGAGCTGTTTTTT. Translating it yields CASSQSVRVAGGINTGELFF.

V is TRBV25-1 and J is TRBJ2-1; 8 bases agree with TRBD1. The germline V gene has CDR1 MGHDK and CDR2 SYGVNS. The CDR3 runs 14 residues. Trimming removed 4 bases from V and 7 bases from J; junction bases left unmatched: 6. The CDR3 loop reads CASSGRDRGNEQFF. In nucleotides, the CDR3 is TGTGCCAGCAGTGGACGAGACAGGGGAAATGAGCAGTTCTTC.

The chain recombines TRBV7-2 with TRBJ1-2; no clear D. The CDR3 is 12 residues long. CDR1 SGHTA and CDR2 FQGNSA come from the germline V gene. V was trimmed by 3 bases and J by 3 bases, leaving 5 bases between them. Here the CDR3 DNA reads TGTGCCAGCAGCTTCAATTACTATGGCTACACCTTC. Amino acid sequence: CASSFNYYGYTF.

This sequence joins TRBV5-6 and TRBJ1-4, with D perhaps TRBD1 (6 bases). The CDR3 totals 14 residues. The ends were cut back, 0 bases at V and 4 bases at J, with 7 bases in the middle. Germline V gene data show CDR1 as SGHDT and CDR2 as YYEEEE. In DNA form, the CDR3 reads TGTGCCAGCAGCTTGGGGGGGCATAATGAAAAACTGTTTTTT. Protein sequence: CASSLGGHNEKLFF.

The CDR3 is CASSSGGAADTQYF. Here the CDR3 DNA reads TGTGCCAGTAGTAGCGGGGGGGCCGCAGATACGCAGTATTTT. The V gene is TRBV19, the J gene TRBJ2-3; 9 bases are shared with TRBD2. The germline gives CDR1 LNHDA, CDR2 SQIVND (reference sequence). Trimming at V came to 4 bases and at J to 4 bases, leaving 3 bases not matched to a gene. CDR3 length: 14 amino acids. The full variable domain, its missing parts supplied by reference TRBV19 and TRBJ2-3, is DGGITQSPKYLFRKEGQNVTLSCEQNLNHDAMYWYRQDPGQGLRLIYYSQIVNDFQKGDIAEGYSVSREKKESFPLTVTSAQKNPTAFYLCASSSGGAADTQYFGPGTRLTVL.

The rearrangement links TRBV7-2 to TRBJ1-2, with 8 nucleotides matching TRBD1. From germline, CDR1 is SGHTA and CDR2 FQGNSA. The CDR3 extends over 14 amino acids. V was pared by 0 bases and J by 6 bases, with 3 bases of the junction left unmatched. The CDR3 here is CASSLASGGHGYTF. The CDR3, as DNA: TGTGCCAGCAGCTTAGCGTCAGGGGGCCATGGCTACACCTTC. Full variable domain (remainder filled in from reference TRBV7-2 and TRBJ1-2): GAGVSQSPSNKVTEKGKDVELRCDPISGHTALYWYRQSLGQGLEFLIYFQGNSAPDKSGLPSDRFSAERTGGSVSTLTIQRTQQEDSAVYLCASSLASGGHGYTFGSGTRLTVV.

CDR3 sequence reads: CASSIEGEGTGELFF. As DNA, the CDR3 is TGCGCCAGCAGCATCGAGGGGGAGGGCACCGGGGAGCTGTTTTTT. The chain uses TRBV5-1 and TRBJ2-2; a possible D gene is TRBD2 (7 bases). V was shortened by 4 bases and J by 4 bases, with 14 bases between the two germline ends. The length of the CDR3 is 15 residues. CDR1 is SGHRS, CDR2 YFSETQ, per germline.

This chain links TRBV27 with TRBJ2-2; 10 bases agree with TRBD2. Trimming took 9 bases from V and 4 from J; bases not matched to a gene: 17. The CDR3 consists of 18 residues. Germline CDR1 MNHEY, CDR2 SMNVEV (reference sequence). The CDR3 reads CARQNKSLAGILTGELFF. The DNA of the CDR3 is TGTGCCAGACAAAATAAGTCACTAGCGGGGATCCTCACCGGGGAGCTGTTTTTT.

This rearrangement joins TRBV11-3 to TRBJ2-5, with 11 bases matching TRBD2. Germline V CDR1 and CDR2: SGHNT, YENEEA. J lost 1 base, V lost 5 bases, and 6 bases had no gene match. This CDR3 spans 16 amino acids. CDR3 region: CASSDTSGGSQETQYF. Written as DNA, the CDR3 is TGTGCCAGCAGCGACACTAGCGGGGGTTCCCAAGAGACCCAGTACTTC.